A single sample gave rise to the 23 T cell receptor beta chains below, sequenced in a study of OX40 agonist ivuxolimab in advanced cancers. Sequencing used immunoSEQ multiplex PCR; TCRdb keeps in-frame clones, though not all of them. The sample includes some 17,000 clones, roughly 84% of them seen just once. The source material was CD4+ or CD8+ T cells sorted from blood, sampled in a trial of the OX40 agonist ivuxolimab. The receptors shown here come from an adult with an advanced solid tumor such as melanoma, head and neck, liver or kidney cancer.

This clone was counted a few times. The V call is TRBV29-1, the J call TRBJ2-1, with 12 bases that match TRBD1. CDR1 is SQVTM and CDR2 is ANQGSEA in the germline V gene. This CDR3 region has 15 residues. V shed 2 bases, J shed 9 bases, and the junction held 8 bases outside the gene matches. The CDR3 loop reads CSVEPRDRGPGEQFF. The CDR3 coding sequence is TGCAGCGTTGAACCCCGGGACAGGGGGCCGGGTGAGCAGTTCTTC.

The chain couples TRBV2 to TRBJ2-7, with D possibly being TRBD1 or TRBD2 (7 bases each). Germline CDR1 SNHLY, CDR2 FYNNEI. V lost 2 bases and J lost 4, with 24 bases in between. This CDR3 region has 18 residues. As DNA, the CDR3 is TGTGCCAGCAGTGAAAGGGGAGGGGGCGCGTCAAGGGGTTACGAGCAGTACTTC. Translating it yields CASSERGGGASRGYEQYF.

CDR3 nucleotides: TGTGCCAGCAGTGATCTCTACACTGAAGCTTTCTTT. Translated, it gives CASSDLYTEAFF. This rearrangement joins TRBV25-1 to TRBJ1-1; no reliable D call. Germline V CDR1 and CDR2: MGHDK, SYGVNS. This CDR3 contains 12 residues. Deletions cut 3 bases from V and 3 bases from J, with 5 bases between.

The chain uses TRBV5-1 and TRBJ1-2; no firm D call. In germline, CDR1 is SGHRS, CDR2 YFSETQ. V was trimmed by 0 bases and J by 4 bases, leaving 10 bases between them. The CDR3 has 14 residues. CDR3 in amino acids: CASSLDSSFYGYTF. In DNA form, the CDR3 reads TGCGCCAGCAGCTTGGACAGCTCCTTCTATGGCTACACCTTC.

The chain joins TRBV28 to TRBJ2-7; the match to TRBD2 covers 11 bases. V dropped 8 bases and J dropped 0; count of bases not matched to a gene: 9. In germline, CDR1 is MDHEN, CDR2 SYDVKM. This CDR3 is built from 16 residues. The CDR3 protein is CASGLAGVRSSYEQYF. The DNA for the CDR3 is TGTGCCAGCGGACTAGCGGGTGTCAGGAGCTCCTACGAGCAGTACTTC.

V gene TRBV6-5 combines with J gene TRBJ2-7, with D possibly being TRBD1 (5 bases). The V gene lost 2 bases and the J gene lost 1 base, with 9 bases spanning the gap. There are 14 residues in the CDR3. Germline CDR1 reads MNHEY; CDR2 reads SVGAGI. The DNA for the CDR3 is TGTGCCAGCAGTTACGACAGCCGATCCTACGAGCAGTACTTC. Protein: CASSYDSRSYEQYF.

V gene TRBV5-8 combines with J gene TRBJ2-1, with TRBD2 as a possible D gene (6 bases). CDR3 length: 15 residues. Germline CDR1 SGHTS, CDR2 YDEGEE. The germline V and J ends were trimmed by 4 bases and 4 bases, with 15 bases remaining between them. In DNA form, the CDR3 reads TGTGCCAGCAGCCCTGGAGGGCCCTCATACAATGAGCAGTTCTTC. Translated: CASSPGGPSYNEQFF.

The rearrangement links TRBV9 to TRBJ2-1, with D unclear. Trimming removed 3 bases from V and 0 bases from J, with 7 bases in between. Per germline, CDR1 SGDLS and CDR2 YYNGEE. The CDR3 runs 14 residues. Written as DNA, the CDR3 is TGTGCCAGCAGCGCCATTGACTCCTACAATGAGCAGTTCTTC. It translates to CASSAIDSYNEQFF.

This clone was counted a few times. The chain carries TRBV11-2 and TRBJ1-2; the D is unclear. This CDR3 contains 13 residues. Trimming removed 5 bases from V and 7 bases from J, with 14 bases in between. Germline-derived CDR1 and CDR2 are SGHAT and FQNNGV. The CDR3 DNA follows: TGTGCCAGCAGCGCCGGAGGGCATCTTGGCTACACCTTC. Protein product: CASSAGGHLGYTF. Combining the CDR3 with reference TRBV11-2 and TRBJ1-2 gives the whole variable domain EAGVAQSPRYKIIEKRQSVAFWCNPISGHATLYWYQQILGQGPKLLIQFQNNGVVDDSQLPKDRFSAERLKGVDSTLKIQPAKLEDSAVYLCASSAGGHLGYTFGSGTRLTVV.

V is TRBV9 and J is TRBJ2-1; D gene unclear. Trimming stripped 0 bases from V and 6 bases from J, with 13 bases between. This CDR3 comprises 15 residues. The germline CDR1 and CDR2 sequences are SGDLS and YYNGEE. The CDR3 region has the DNA TGTGCCAGCAGCGTAGAGCTGATTTCTATCAATGAGCAGTTCTTC. The encoded protein is CASSVELISINEQFF. Full variable domain (missing parts from reference TRBV9 and TRBJ2-1): DSGVTQTPKHLITATGQRVTLRCSPRSGDLSVYWYQQSLDQGLQFLIQYYNGEERAKGNILERFSAQQFPDLHSELNLSSLELGDSALYFCASSVELISINEQFFGPGTRLTVL.

V gene TRBV6-5 combines with J gene TRBJ1-1; TRBD1 aligns across 8 bases. CDR1 and CDR2 (germline): MNHEY, SVGAGI. The V segment lost 5 bases and the J segment 5 bases; nucleotides outside the gene matches: 7. The CDR3 extends over 14 amino acids. The CDR3 loop is CASSRQGARTEAFF. The CDR3 DNA is TGTGCCAGCAGTCGTCAGGGGGCGAGGACTGAAGCTTTCTTT.

The chain couples TRBV19 to TRBJ1-2, with TRBD1 matching 7 bases. This CDR3 has 14 residues. V shed 2 bases and J 7 bases; nucleotides not matched to a gene: 7. Germline V gene lookup returns CDR1 LNHDA and CDR2 SQIVND (reference sequence). CDR3 protein: CASSINEGAGGYTF. The CDR3 coding sequence is TGTGCCAGTAGTATAAATGAGGGGGCCGGTGGCTACACCTTC.

The chain couples TRBV5-1 to TRBJ2-7; D is uncertain. V lost 0 bases and J 2 bases, leaving 9 bases between the germline ends. The CDR3 consists of 14 residues. Germline lookup yields CDR1 SGHRS and CDR2 YFSETQ. In nucleotides, the CDR3 is TGCGCCAGCAGCTTGGCCCCGGGCACCTACGAGCAGTACTTC. Protein: CASSLAPGTYEQYF. The complete variable domain, with remaining parts taken from reference TRBV5-1 and TRBJ2-7, reads KAGVTQTPRYLIKTRGQQVTLSCSPISGHRSVSWYQQTPGQGLQFLFEYFSETQRNKGNFPGRFSGRQFSNSRSEMNVSTLELGDSALYLCASSLAPGTYEQYFGPGTRLTVT.

The J gene is TRBJ2-3, the V gene TRBV19; 8 positions match TRBD2. With V trimmed by 3 bases and J by 0 bases, 8 bases remained unmatched. The CDR3 totals 17 residues. Germline assignment: CDR1 LNHDA and CDR2 SQIVND (reference sequence). This CDR3 is CASSIAGGFASTDTQYF. The CDR3 coding sequence is TGTGCCAGTAGTATTGCGGGAGGTTTCGCGAGCACAGATACGCAGTATTTT.

The V gene is TRBV18, the J gene TRBJ1-1; TRBD1 matches 8 bases. The V and J ends lost 6 bases and 0 bases, in that order; junction bases with no gene match: 15. Germline lookup yields CDR1 KGHSH and CDR2 LQKENI. The CDR3 runs 18 residues. CDR3 bases: TGTGCCAGCTCTCCGACCGGGACAGGTTCGAAAATGAACACTGAAGCTTTCTTT. Encoded protein: CASSPTGTGSKMNTEAFF.

The chain employs TRBV9 and TRBJ2-7, with D hard to call. The V gene lost 0 bases and the J gene lost 6 bases, with 16 bases spanning the gap. The CDR3 contains 15 residues. CDR1 is SGDLS, CDR2 YYNGEE, per germline. CDR3 nucleotides: TGTGCCAGCAGCGTAGCGGCAGAAGGCCTGGGCGAGCAGTACTTC. Residues: CASSVAAEGLGEQYF.

The chain carries TRBV27 and TRBJ2-5, with D tentatively TRBD1 (5 bases). The ends were cut back, 0 bases at V and 5 bases at J, with 16 bases in the middle. Germline V gene lookup returns CDR1 MNHEY and CDR2 SMNVEV (reference sequence). There are 16 residues in the CDR3. Here the CDR3 reads CASSLSGRARLETQYF. CDR3 DNA sequence: TGTGCCAGCAGTTTATCGGGCAGGGCGCGTTTGGAGACCCAGTACTTC.

In its sample, this clone was seen a few times. The sample contains more than one DNA sequence encoding this CDR3. The rearrangement joins TRBV2 to TRBJ1-5; the D is unclear. Germline-derived CDR1 and CDR2 are SNHLY and FYNNEI. There are 14 residues in the CDR3. V gave up 5 bases and J gave up 0 bases, with 8 bases separating them. This chain's CDR3 is CASSRLNSNQPQHF. CDR3 nucleotide sequence: TGTGCCAGCAGTCGTTTAAATAGCAATCAGCCCCAGCATTTT.

This chain links TRBV5-8 with TRBJ2-7; 11 nucleotides line up with TRBD1. Germline V lookup: CDR1 SGHTS, CDR2 YDEGEE. The junction had 8 bases not matched to a gene; V was cut back by 5 bases and J by 4 bases. The CDR3 runs 15 residues. The CDR3: CASRTLGQGGYEQYF. The CDR3 nucleotides read TGTGCCAGCAGAACTTTGGGACAGGGGGGATACGAGCAGTACTTC.

The J gene is TRBJ2-3, the V gene TRBV28, with no clear D. V was shortened by 7 bases and J by 7 bases, with 12 bases between the two germline ends. Germline loops: CDR1 MDHEN, CDR2 SYDVKM. The CDR3 spans 12 residues. The CDR3 region has the DNA TGTGCCAGCAAATCTACACCTAATACGCAGTATTTT. This encodes CASKSTPNTQYF. Full variable domain (remainder filled in from reference TRBV28 and TRBJ2-3): DVKVTQSSRYLVKRTGEKVFLECVQDMDHENMFWYRQDPGLGLRLIYFSYDVKMKEKGDIPEGYSVSREKKERFSLILESASTNQTSMYLCASKSTPNTQYFGPGTRLTVL.

The rearrangement links TRBV7-2 to TRBJ1-2; TRBD1 agrees at 7 bases. The V and J ends lost 5 bases and 4 bases, in that order; junction bases with no gene match: 7. Germline V gene sequence: CDR1 SGHTA, CDR2 FQGNSA. CDR3 length equals 14 residues. The DNA of the CDR3 is TGTGCCAGCAGCAAAGACAGGGAACGCTATGGCTACACCTTC. This codes for CASSKDRERYGYTF. The full variable domain, completed using reference TRBV7-2 and TRBJ1-2, is GAGVSQSPSNKVTEKGKDVELRCDPISGHTALYWYRQSLGQGLEFLIYFQGNSAPDKSGLPSDRFSAERTGGSVSTLTIQRTQQEDSAVYLCASSKDRERYGYTFGSGTRLTVV.

This sequence joins TRBV7-2 and TRBJ2-5, with TRBD2 matching over 7 bases. With V trimmed by 4 bases and J by 1 base, 3 bases remained unmatched. The CDR3 has 14 residues. Germline V gene lookup returns CDR1 SGHTA and CDR2 FQGNSA. The CDR3, as DNA: TGTGCCAGCAGCTCTAGCGGACTCCAAGAGACCCAGTACTTC. It translates to CASSSSGLQETQYF.

The chain couples TRBV18 to TRBJ2-5, with D hard to call. Germline V gene lookup returns CDR1 KGHSH and CDR2 LQKENI. V was cut by 3 bases and J by 2 bases, with 7 bases left in between. There are 13 residues in the CDR3. This chain's CDR3 is CASSPGQQETQYF. CDR3 DNA: TGTGCCAGCTCACCGGGCCAGCAAGAGACCCAGTACTTC.